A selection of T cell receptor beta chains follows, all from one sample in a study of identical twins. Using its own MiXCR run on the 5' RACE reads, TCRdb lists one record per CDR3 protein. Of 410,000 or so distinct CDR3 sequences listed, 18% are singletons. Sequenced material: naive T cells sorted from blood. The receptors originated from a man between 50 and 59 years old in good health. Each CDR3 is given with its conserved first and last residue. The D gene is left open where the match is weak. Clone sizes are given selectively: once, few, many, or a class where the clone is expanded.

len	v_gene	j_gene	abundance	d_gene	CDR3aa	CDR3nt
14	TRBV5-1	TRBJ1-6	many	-	CASSLEGGNSPLHF	TGCGCCAGCAGCTTGGAGGGCGGAAATTCACCCCTCCACTTT
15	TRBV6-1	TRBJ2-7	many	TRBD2	CASRSTSGRTYEQYF	TGTGCCAGCAGATCCACTAGCGGGAGGACCTACGAGCAGTACTTC
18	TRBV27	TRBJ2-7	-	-	CASSLLVQGETGTYEQYF	TGTGCCAGCAGTTTATTAGTACAGGGCGAGACGGGAACCTACGAGCAGTACTTC
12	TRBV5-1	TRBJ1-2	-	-	CASSWLDGGYTF	TGCGCCAGCAGCTGGTTAGATGGCGGCTACACCTTC
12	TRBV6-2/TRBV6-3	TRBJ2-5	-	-	CASGRVEETQYF	TGTGCCAGTGGAAGGGTTGAAGAGACCCAGTACTTC
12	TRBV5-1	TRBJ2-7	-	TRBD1	CASSFDRDEQYF	TGCGCCAGCAGCTTCGACAGGGACGAGCAGTACTTC
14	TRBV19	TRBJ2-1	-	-	CASSMGDGNNEQFF	TGTGCCAGTAGTATGGGAGACGGTAACAATGAGCAGTTCTTC
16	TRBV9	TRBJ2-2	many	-	CASSVEQAANTGELFF	TGTGCCAGCAGCGTAGAGCAAGCTGCGAACACCGGGGAGCTGTTTTTT
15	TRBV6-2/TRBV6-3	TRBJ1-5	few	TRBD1	CASSSATGSNQPQHF	TGTGCCAGCAGTTCCGCGACAGGGTCGAATCAGCCCCAGCATTTT
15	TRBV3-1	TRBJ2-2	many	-	CASSLGAGAVGELFF	TGTGCCAGCAGCCTGGGGGCAGGGGCCGTCGGGGAGCTGTTTTTT
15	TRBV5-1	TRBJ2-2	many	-	CASSLDRGGTGELFF	TGCGCCAGCAGCTTGGATCGAGGCGGCACCGGGGAGCTGTTTTTT
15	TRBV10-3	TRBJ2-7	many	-	CAISERSKSGYEQYF	TGTGCCATCAGTGAGCGGTCAAAGAGTGGCTACGAGCAGTACTTC
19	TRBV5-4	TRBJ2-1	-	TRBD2	CASSLVVWTSGRGYNEQFF	TGTGCCAGCAGCTTGGTAGTATGGACTAGCGGGAGGGGGTACAATGAGCAGTTCTTC
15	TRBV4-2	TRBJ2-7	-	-	CASSLSVLAPYEQYF	TGTGCCAGCAGCCTTTCCGTTCTAGCCCCCTACGAGCAGTACTTC
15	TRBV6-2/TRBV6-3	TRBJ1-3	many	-	CASSPFLYSGNTIYF	TGTGCCAGCAGCCCCTTCCTCTACTCTGGAAACACCATATATTTT
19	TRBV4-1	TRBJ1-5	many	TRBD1	CASSQVNRDRGSLYQPQHF	TGCGCCAGCAGCCAAGTCAACAGGGACAGGGGGAGTCTTTATCAGCCCCAGCATTTT
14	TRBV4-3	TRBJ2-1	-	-	CASSQVVLYNEQFF	TGCGCCAGCAGCCAAGTGGTACTTTACAATGAGCAGTTCTTC
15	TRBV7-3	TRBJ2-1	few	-	CASSLVPFNYNEQFF	TGTGCCAGCAGCTTAGTTCCCTTTAACTACAATGAGCAGTTCTTC
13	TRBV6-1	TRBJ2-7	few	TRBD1	CASRETGEREQYF	TGTGCCAGCAGAGAGACAGGGGAGCGCGAGCAGTACTTC
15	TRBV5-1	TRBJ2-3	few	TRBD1	CASSLEGTGGRTQYF	TGCGCCAGCAGCTTGGAGGGGACAGGGGGACGAACGCAGTATTTT
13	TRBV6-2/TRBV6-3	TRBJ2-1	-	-	CASTMGQYNEQFF	TGTGCGAGCACGATGGGGCAGTACAATGAGCAGTTCTTC
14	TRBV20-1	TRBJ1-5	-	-	CSASPGTQNQPQHF	TGCAGTGCTAGTCCCGGGACACAGAATCAGCCCCAGCATTTT
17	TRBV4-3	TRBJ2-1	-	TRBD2	CASSQFGQAGGENEQFF	TGCGCCAGCAGCCAGTTTGGACAAGCGGGAGGGGAAAATGAGCAGTTCTTC
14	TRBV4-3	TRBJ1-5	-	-	CASSQDSQAQPQHF	TGCGCCAGCAGCCAAGATAGCCAAGCCCAGCCCCAGCATTTT
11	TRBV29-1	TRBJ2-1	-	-	CSGDTYNEQFF	TGCAGCGGGGACACTTACAATGAGCAGTTCTTC
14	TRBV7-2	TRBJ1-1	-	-	CASSPRGVVTEAFF	TGTGCCAGCAGCCCCCGGGGGGTTGTGACTGAAGCTTTCTTT
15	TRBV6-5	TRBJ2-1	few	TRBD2	CASSYDQRGLGEQFF	TGTGCCAGCAGTTACGACCAGCGGGGGCTCGGTGAGCAGTTCTTC
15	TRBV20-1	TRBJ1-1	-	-	CSAPGTGSMNTEAFF	TGCAGTGCTCCCGGCACAGGATCGATGAACACTGAAGCTTTCTTT
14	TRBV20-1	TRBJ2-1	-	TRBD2	CSAVTSGRGYEQFF	TGCAGTGCTGTAACTAGCGGGAGGGGGTATGAGCAGTTCTTC
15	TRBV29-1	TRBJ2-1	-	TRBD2	CSARGRTSGANEQFF	TGCAGCGCAAGGGGTAGGACTAGCGGGGCCAATGAGCAGTTCTTC
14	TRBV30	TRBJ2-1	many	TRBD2	CAWSSGLAGNEQFF	TGTGCCTGGAGTAGCGGACTAGCGGGTAATGAGCAGTTCTTC
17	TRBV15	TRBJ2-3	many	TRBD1	CATSRDRRTGARDTQYF	TGTGCCACCAGCAGAGATCGAAGGACAGGGGCACGGGATACGCAGTATTTT
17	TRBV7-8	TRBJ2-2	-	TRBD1	CASSSPRTGGNTGELFF	TGTGCCAGCAGCTCACCGAGGACAGGGGGAAACACCGGGGAGCTGTTTTTT
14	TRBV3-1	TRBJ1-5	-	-	CASSQAGRHQPQHF	TGTGCCAGCAGCCAAGCGGGTCGGCACCAGCCCCAGCATTTT
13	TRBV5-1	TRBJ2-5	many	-	CASSLGQEKTQYF	TGCGCCAGCAGCTTGGGACAGGAAAAGACCCAGTACTTC
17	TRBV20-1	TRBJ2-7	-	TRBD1	CSARDLGGQGLTYEQYF	TGCAGTGCTAGAGATTTGGGGGGACAGGGGTTAACCTACGAGCAGTACTTC
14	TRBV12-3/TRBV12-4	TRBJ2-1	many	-	CASSSGFAPREQFF	TGTGCCAGCAGTTCAGGGTTTGCGCCTCGTGAGCAGTTCTTC
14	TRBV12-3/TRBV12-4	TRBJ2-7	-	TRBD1	CASSPQGTAYEQYF	TGTGCCAGCAGCCCCCAGGGGACAGCCTACGAGCAGTACTTC
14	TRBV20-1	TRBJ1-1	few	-	CSAPRAGVPTEAFF	TGCAGTGCCCCCCGGGCTGGAGTTCCTACTGAAGCTTTCTTT
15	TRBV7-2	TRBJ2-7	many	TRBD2	CASSSRGLAVYEQYF	TGTGCCAGCAGCTCGAGAGGACTAGCGGTCTACGAGCAGTACTTC
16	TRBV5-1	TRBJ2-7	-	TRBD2	CASSPGLASSSYEQYF	TGCGCCAGCAGCCCGGGACTAGCGTCTAGCTCCTACGAGCAGTACTTC
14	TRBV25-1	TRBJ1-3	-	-	CASSETGTGNTIYF	TGTGCCAGCAGTGAAACAGGGACTGGAAACACCATATATTTT
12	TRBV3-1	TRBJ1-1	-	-	CASSHLATEAFF	TGTGCCAGCAGCCATCTTGCTACTGAAGCTTTCTTT
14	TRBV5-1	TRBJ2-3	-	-	CASGHRASGDTQYF	TGCGCCAGCGGCCACCGGGCCTCCGGGGATACGCAGTATTTT
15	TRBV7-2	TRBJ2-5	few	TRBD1	CASSTGQVIQETQYF	TGTGCCAGCAGCACGGGACAGGTGATCCAAGAGACCCAGTACTTC
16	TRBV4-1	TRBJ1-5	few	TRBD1	CASSPWTGAGNQPQHF	TGCGCCAGCAGCCCATGGACAGGGGCTGGAAATCAGCCCCAGCATTTT
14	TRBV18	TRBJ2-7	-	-	CASSPGDTSYEQYF	TGTGCCAGCTCACCGGGGGACACCTCCTACGAGCAGTACTTC
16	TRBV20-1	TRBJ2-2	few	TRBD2	CSARGSGGANTGELFF	TGCAGTGCTAGGGGTAGCGGGGGGGCTAACACCGGGGAGCTGTTTTTT
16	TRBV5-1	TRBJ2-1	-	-	CASSVLSGTSPIVQFF	TGCGCCAGCAGCGTGTTATCCGGGACATCCCCTATTGTGCAGTTCTTC
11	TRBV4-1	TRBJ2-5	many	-	CASKSGETQYF	TGCGCCAGCAAGTCCGGGGAGACCCAGTACTTC
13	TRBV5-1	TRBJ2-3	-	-	CASSSRATDTQYF	TGCGCCAGCAGTTCAAGGGCGACTGATACGCAGTATTTT
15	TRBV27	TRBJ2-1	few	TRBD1	CASSFGTGGWDEQFF	TGTGCCAGCAGTTTTGGGACAGGGGGCTGGGATGAGCAGTTCTTC
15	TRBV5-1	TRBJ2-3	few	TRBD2	CASTLAGRSTDTQYF	TGCGCCAGCACCCTAGCGGGGCGAAGCACAGATACGCAGTATTTT
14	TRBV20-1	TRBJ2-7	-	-	CSARDSGAAYEQYF	TGCAGTGCTAGAGATTCGGGGGCCGCCTACGAGCAGTACTTC